The clone carrying this T cell receptor beta chain was detected many times. Its target is not known. Documented time point: sample taken at primary tumor resection. Samples came from some 71 TRACERx patients with untreated early-stage lung cancer. TCRdb analysed the 5' RACE reads with MiXCR anew, one entry per CDR3 protein. The data show some 22,000 distinct CDR3 sequences, about 5.6% seen once. The sample is drawn from a study of spatial heterogeneity in lung cancer. This CDR3 spans 15 amino acids. Trimming left V 5 bases short and J 0 bases short, with 11 bases between. The V gene's germline CDR1 is SGHAT and CDR2 FQDESV (reference sequence). General observations from the study: Ubiquitous expanded tumor TCRs were seen in blood more at resection than at follow-up.

The source material was PBMCs, sampled at surgery. This clonotype originated in a male donor with early-stage non-small cell lung cancer. This chain joins TRBV11-1 and TRBJ1-3; tentatively, D is TRBD1 (6 bases). This CDR3 reads CASSPGQPSGNTIYF. For the CDR3, the DNA is TGTGCCAGCAGCCCGGGACAACCCTCTGGAAACACCATATATTTT.